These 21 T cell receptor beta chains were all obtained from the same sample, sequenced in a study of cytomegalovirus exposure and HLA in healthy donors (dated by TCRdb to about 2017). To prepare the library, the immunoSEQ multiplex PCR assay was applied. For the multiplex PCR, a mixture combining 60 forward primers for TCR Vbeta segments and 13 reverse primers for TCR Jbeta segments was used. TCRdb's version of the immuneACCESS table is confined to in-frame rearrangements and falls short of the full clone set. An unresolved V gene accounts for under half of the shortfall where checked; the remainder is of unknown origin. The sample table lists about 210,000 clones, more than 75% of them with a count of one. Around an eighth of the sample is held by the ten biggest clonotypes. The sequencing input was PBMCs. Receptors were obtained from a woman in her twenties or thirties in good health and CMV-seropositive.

The CDR3 sequence: CASSPRAAANYEQYF. Written as DNA, the CDR3 is TGTGCCAGCAGCCCTAGAGCGGCAGCCAACTACGAGCAGTACTTC. The rearrangement links TRBV7-8 to TRBJ2-7; D is possibly TRBD2 (5 bases). Trimming shortened V by 5 bases and J by 3 bases, and 17 bases separated the two germline ends. The CDR3 runs 15 residues. Per germline, CDR1 SGHVS and CDR2 FQNEAQ.

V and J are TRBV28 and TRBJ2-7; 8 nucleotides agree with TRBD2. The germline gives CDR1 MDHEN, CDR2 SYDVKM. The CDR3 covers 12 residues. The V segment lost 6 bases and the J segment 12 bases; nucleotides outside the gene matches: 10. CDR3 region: CASSSPGGRAYF. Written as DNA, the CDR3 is TGTGCCAGCAGCTCTCCGGGGGGGCGGGCGTACTTC.

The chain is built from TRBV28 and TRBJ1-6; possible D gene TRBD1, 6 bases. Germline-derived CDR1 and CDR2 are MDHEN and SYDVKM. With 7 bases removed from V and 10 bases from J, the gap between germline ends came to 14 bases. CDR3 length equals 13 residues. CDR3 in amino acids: CASTRGWESPLHF. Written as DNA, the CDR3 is TGTGCCAGCACAAGGGGGTGGGAGTCACCCCTCCACTTT.

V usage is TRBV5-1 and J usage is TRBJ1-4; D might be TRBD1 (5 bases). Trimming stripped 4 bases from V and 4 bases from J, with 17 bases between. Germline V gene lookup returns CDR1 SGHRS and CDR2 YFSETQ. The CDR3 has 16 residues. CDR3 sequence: CASSQGTSGRNEKLFF. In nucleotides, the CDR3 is TGCGCCAGCAGCCAAGGGACTTCTGGCCGTAATGAAAAACTGTTTTTT.

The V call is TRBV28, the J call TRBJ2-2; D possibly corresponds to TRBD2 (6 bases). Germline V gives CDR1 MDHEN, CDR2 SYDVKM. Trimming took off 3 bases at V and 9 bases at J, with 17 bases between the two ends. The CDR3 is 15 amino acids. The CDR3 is CASSLRGAETRELFF. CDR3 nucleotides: TGTGCCAGCAGTTTGCGGGGAGCCGAGACGAGGGAGCTGTTTTTT.

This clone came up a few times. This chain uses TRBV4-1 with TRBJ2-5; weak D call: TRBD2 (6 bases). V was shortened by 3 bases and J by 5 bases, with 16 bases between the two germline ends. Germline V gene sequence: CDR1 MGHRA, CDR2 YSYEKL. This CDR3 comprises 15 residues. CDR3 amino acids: CASSHGTHPAETQYF. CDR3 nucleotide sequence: TGCGCCAGCAGCCATGGGACTCACCCGGCGGAGACCCAGTACTTC.

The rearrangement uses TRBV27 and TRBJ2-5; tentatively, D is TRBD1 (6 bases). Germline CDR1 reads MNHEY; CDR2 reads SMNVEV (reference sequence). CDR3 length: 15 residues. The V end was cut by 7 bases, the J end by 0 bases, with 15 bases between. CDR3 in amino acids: CASNSSGTHQETQYF. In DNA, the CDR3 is TGTGCCAGCAATTCTTCCGGGACACACCAAGAGACCCAGTACTTC.

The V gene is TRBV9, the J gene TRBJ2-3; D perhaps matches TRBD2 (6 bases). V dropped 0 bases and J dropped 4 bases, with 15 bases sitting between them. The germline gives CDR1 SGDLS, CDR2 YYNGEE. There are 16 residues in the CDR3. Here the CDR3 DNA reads TGTGCCAGCAGCGTAGGGGGGACTGCCAGAGCAGATACGCAGTATTTT. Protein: CASSVGGTARADTQYF.

The CDR3 is CASSARTGGGYQPQHF. In DNA, the CDR3 is TGTGCCAGCAGCGCAAGGACAGGGGGAGGGTATCAGCCCCAGCATTTT. The genes are TRBV5-6 and TRBJ1-5, with 10 bases that match TRBD1. Germline CDR1 reads SGHDT; CDR2 reads YYEEEE. J gave up 5 bases and V 4 bases, and 9 bases lay outside the gene matches. The CDR3 has 16 residues.

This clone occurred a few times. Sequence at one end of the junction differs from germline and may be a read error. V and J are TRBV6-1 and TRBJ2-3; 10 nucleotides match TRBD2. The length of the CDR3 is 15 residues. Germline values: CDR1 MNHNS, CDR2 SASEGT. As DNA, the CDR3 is TGTGCCAGCAGTAAAGCGGGGGGGCCAATAGATACGCAGTATTTT. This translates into CASSKAGGPIDTQYF.

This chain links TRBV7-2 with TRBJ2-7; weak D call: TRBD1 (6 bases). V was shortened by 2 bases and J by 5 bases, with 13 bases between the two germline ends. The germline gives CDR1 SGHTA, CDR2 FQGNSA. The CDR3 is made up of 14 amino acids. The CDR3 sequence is CASSLRAGENEQYF. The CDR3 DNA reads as TGTGCCAGCAGCTTAAGGGCAGGGGAGAACGAGCAGTACTTC.

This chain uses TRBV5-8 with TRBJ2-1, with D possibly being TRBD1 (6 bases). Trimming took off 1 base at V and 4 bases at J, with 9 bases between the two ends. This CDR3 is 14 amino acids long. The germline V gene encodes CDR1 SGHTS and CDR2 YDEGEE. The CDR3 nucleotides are TGTGCCAGCAGCTTGACAGGGATGTACAATGAGCAGTTCTTC. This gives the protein CASSLTGMYNEQFF.

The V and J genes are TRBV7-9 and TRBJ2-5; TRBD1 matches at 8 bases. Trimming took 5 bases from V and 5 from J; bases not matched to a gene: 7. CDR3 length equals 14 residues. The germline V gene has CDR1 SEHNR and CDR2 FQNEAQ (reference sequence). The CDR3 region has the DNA TGTGCCAGCAGCCCTCAGGGGGCGAGGGAGACCCAGTACTTC. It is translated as CASSPQGARETQYF.

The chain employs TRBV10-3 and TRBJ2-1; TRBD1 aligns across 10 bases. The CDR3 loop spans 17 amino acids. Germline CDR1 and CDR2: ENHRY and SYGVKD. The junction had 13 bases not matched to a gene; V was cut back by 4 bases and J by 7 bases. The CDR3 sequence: CAISVLTGDRGVNEQFF. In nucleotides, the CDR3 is TGTGCCATCAGTGTTTTGACCGGGGACAGGGGTGTTAATGAGCAGTTCTTC.

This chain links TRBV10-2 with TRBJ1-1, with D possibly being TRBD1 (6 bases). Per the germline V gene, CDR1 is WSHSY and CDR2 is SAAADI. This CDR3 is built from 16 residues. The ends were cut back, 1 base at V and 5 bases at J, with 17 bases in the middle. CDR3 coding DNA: TGCGCCAGCAGTGAGTTACACGGGGGGGGGCAGACTGAAGCTTTCTTT. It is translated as CASSELHGGGQTEAFF.

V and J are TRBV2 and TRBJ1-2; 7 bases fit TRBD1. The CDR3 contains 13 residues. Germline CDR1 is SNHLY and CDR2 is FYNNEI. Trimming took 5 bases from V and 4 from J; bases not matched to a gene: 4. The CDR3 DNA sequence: TGTGCCAGCAGTCCTACAGGGGCCTATGGCTACACCTTC. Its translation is CASSPTGAYGYTF. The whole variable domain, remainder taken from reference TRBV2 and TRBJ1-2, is EPEVTQTPSHQVTQMGQEVILRCVPISNHLYFYWYRQILGQKVEFLVSFYNNEISEKSEIFDDQFSVERPDGSNFTLKIRSTKLEDSAMYFCASSPTGAYGYTFGSGTRLTVV.

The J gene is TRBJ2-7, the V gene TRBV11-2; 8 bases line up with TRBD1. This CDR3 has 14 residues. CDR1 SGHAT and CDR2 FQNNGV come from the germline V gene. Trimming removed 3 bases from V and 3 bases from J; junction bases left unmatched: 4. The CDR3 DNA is TGTGCCAGCAGCTTTAAAACAGGGGGCTACGAGCAGTACTTC. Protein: CASSFKTGGYEQYF.

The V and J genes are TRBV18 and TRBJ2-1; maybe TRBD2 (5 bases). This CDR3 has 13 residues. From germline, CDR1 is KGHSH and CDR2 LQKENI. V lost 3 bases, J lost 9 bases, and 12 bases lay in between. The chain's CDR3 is CASSPTPEGEQFF. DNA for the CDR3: TGTGCCAGCTCACCCACACCCGAGGGTGAGCAGTTCTTC.

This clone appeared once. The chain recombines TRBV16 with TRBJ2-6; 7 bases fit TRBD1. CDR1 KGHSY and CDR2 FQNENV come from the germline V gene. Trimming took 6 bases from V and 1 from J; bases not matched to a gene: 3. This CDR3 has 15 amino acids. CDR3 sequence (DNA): TGTGCCAGCAGACTGGGACAGTCTGGGGCCAACGTCCTGACTTTC. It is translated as CASRLGQSGANVLTF.

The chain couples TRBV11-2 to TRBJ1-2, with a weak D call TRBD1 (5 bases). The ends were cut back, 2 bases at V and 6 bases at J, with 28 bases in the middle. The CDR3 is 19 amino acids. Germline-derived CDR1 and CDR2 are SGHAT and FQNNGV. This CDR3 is CASSLPYRDGPSRGDGYTF. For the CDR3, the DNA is TGTGCCAGCAGCTTACCGTACCGGGACGGCCCCAGTCGCGGGGATGGCTACACCTTC.

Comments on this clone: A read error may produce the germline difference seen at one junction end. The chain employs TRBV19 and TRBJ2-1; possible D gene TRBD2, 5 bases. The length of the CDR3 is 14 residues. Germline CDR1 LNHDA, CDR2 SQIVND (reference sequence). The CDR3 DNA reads TGTACCAGTAGGAGGTCGAGCTCCTACAATGAGCAGTTCTTC. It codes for CTSRRSSSYNEQFF.